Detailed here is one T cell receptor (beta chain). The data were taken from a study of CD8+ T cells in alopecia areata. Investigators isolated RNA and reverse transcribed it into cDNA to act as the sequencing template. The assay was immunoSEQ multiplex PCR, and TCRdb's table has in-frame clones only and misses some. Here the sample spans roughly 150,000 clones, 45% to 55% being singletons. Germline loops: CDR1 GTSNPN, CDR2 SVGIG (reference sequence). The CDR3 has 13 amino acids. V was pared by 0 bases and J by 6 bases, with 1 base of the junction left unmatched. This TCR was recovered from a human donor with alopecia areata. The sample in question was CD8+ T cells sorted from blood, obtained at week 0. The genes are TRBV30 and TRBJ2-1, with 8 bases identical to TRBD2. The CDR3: CAWSVTSGNEQFF. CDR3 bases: TGTGCCTGGAGTGTAACTAGCGGCAATGAGCAGTTCTTC. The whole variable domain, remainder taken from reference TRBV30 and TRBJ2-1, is SQTIHQWPATLVQPVGSPLSLECTVEGTSNPNLYWYRQAAGRGLQLLFYSVGIGQISSEVPQNLSASRPQDRQFILSSKKLLLSDSGFYLCAWSVTSGNEQFFGPGTRLTVL.